This is a list of T cell receptor beta chains from one sample in a study of regulatory and conventional T cells in RAG deficiency. Profiling relied on immunoSEQ multiplex PCR, and the TCRdb table lists in-frame clones only, not all of them. This table holds under 20,000 clones, roughly 89% found once. Separately, the same data were catalogued under a study of regulatory T cells.

Sample: Tregs sorted from blood. The origin of the receptors is a human donor in good health. CDR3s include the opening cysteine and the closing phenylalanine or tryptophan. A D gene is named only where the DNA matches it firmly. Not all rows give a size; the values are once, few, many and, for expanded clones, a class.

15	TRBV5-4	few	-	TRBJ1-2	TGTGCCAGCAGCCTGTCCGTTGGGCTGAACTATGGCTACACCTTC	CASSLSVGLNYGYTF
15	TRBV6-6	-	TRBD1	TRBJ2-7	TGTGCCAGCAGCATAGGGGCCACAGGGGAACACGAGCAGTACTTC	CASSIGATGEHEQYF
13	TRBV30	-	-	TRBJ1-1	TGTGCCTGGAGTAGGGGATTTAACACTGAAGCTTTCTTT	CAWSRGFNTEAFF
16	TRBV27	once	-	TRBJ1-2	TGTGCCAGCAGTTCGACAGACCGGGTCCCCTATTATGGCTACACCTTC	CASSSTDRVPYYGYTF
15	TRBV7-9	-	TRBD1	TRBJ1-1	TGTGCCAGCAGCCAATGGACAGGGAAGAACACTGAAGCTTTCTTT	CASSQWTGKNTEAFF
14	TRBV6-5	-	-	TRBJ1-2	TGTGCCAGCACCAAGAGAGGTTTGAACTATGGCTACACCTTC	CASTKRGLNYGYTF
15	TRBV6-1	-	TRBD1	TRBJ1-1	TGTGCCAGCAGTGTCTACCCGACAGGGGGGACTGAAGCTTTCTTT	CASSVYPTGGTEAFF
15	TRBV4-1	-	-	TRBJ1-1	TGCGCCAGCAGCCAAGTATTGGACCCCTACACTGAAGCTTTCTTT	CASSQVLDPYTEAFF
15	TRBV5-1	-	TRBD1	TRBJ1-1	TGCGCCAGCAGCCCGGGACAGTCCATGAACACTGAAGCTTTCTTT	CASSPGQSMNTEAFF
14	TRBV6-5	-	-	TRBJ1-2	TGTGCCAGCAGTTACCTTGCAGGGCACTATGGCTACACCTTC	CASSYLAGHYGYTF
14	TRBV18	-	-	TRBJ1-1	TGTGCCAGCTCACCCCTCGGGGTGGACACTGAAGCTTTCTTT	CASSPLGVDTEAFF
16	TRBV7-8	few	-	TRBJ1-2	TGTGCCAGCAGAGGGGCTTTTGGCTTTGGAAACTATGGCTACACCTTC	CASRGAFGFGNYGYTF
11	TRBV11-2	-	TRBD1	TRBJ2-7	TGTGCCAGCAGCTTTGGGGGACAGCGGTACTTC	CASSFGGQRYF
12	TRBV30	-	-	TRBJ1-1	TGTGCCTGGAGTGTTGGGAACACTGAAGCTTTCTTT	CAWSVGNTEAFF
16	TRBV12-2	-	-	TRBJ1-1	TGTGCAAGTCGCTCAACGACAGGGGCGACCTCCACTGAAGCTTTCTTT	CASRSTTGATSTEAFF
13	TRBV30	-	-	TRBJ2-3	TGTGCCTGGATATCGGGGAGCACAGATACGCAGTATTTT	CAWISGSTDTQYF
14	TRBV7-3	-	TRBD1	TRBJ1-3	TGTGCCAGCAGCTTGACAGGGGAGGGAAACACCATATATTTT	CASSLTGEGNTIYF
13	TRBV7-3	-	-	TRBJ2-3	TGTGCCAGCAGCCAAAGTCACACAGATACGCAGTATTTT	CASSQSHTDTQYF
13	TRBV15	few	-	TRBJ1-2	TGTGCCACCAGCCATAACTACCAGGGCGGCTACACCTTC	CATSHNYQGGYTF
10	TRBV20-1	-	-	TRBJ1-1	TGCAGTGCTACCAACAGTGAAGCTTTCTTT	CSATNSEAFF
15	TRBV9	-	-	TRBJ1-3	TGTGCCAGCAGCGTAGGAGCAGGAGAGGGAAACACCATATATTTT	CASSVGAGEGNTIYF
15	TRBV6-5	once	-	TRBJ1-2	TGTGCCAGCAGTAGGGCAGGAAGATCTAACTATGGCTACACCTTC	CASSRAGRSNYGYTF
16	TRBV27	-	-	TRBJ2-2	TGTGCCAGCAGTTCACGCCGGGACCTAAACACCGGGGAGCTGTTTTTT	CASSSRRDLNTGELFF
18	TRBV7-9	once	-	TRBJ2-2	TGTGCCAGCAGTTTTCAACAAACGAGGGTGGGGAACACCGGGGAGCTGTTTTTT	CASSFQQTRVGNTGELFF